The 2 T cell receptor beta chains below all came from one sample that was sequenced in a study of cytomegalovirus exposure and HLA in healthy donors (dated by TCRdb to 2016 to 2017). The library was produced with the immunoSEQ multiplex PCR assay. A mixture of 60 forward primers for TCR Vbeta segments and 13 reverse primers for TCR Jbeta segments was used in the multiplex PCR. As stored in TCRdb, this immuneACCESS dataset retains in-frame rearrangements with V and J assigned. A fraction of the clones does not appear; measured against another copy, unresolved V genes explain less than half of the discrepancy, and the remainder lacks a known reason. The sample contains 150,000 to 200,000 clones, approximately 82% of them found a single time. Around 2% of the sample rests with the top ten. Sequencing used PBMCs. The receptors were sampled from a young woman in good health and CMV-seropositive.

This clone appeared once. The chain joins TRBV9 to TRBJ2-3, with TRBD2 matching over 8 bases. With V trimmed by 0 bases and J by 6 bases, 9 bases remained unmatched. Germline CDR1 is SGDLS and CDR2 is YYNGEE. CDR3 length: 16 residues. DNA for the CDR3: TGTGCCAGCAGCGTAGGTTCGGGGGGGCGAATCGATACGCAGTATTTT. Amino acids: CASSVGSGGRIDTQYF.

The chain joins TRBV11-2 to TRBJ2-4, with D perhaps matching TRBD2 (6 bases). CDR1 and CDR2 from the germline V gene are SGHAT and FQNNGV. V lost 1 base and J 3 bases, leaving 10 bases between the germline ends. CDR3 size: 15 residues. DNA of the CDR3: TGTGCCAGCAGCTTAGTAGGGAGGAACAAAAACATTCAGTACTTC. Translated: CASSLVGRNKNIQYF.